This is a list of T cell receptor beta chains from one sample in a study of T cell changes during pregnancy in multiple sclerosis. The repertoire was sequenced with immunoSEQ multiplex PCR; TCRdb's copy has only in-frame clones and lacks some. The sample has about 64,000 clones; around 90% are singletons. Here the sequenced sample was peripheral blood, taken in the second trimester of pregnancy. These receptors all stem from a female donor with multiple sclerosis, enrolled in a pregnancy study. Both conserved end residues are part of each CDR3. The order of the fields is clone size, V gene, J gene, D gene, CDR3 DNA, CDR3 protein. A D gene is named only where the DNA matches it firmly. The listing skips clone size in some rows; elsewhere it reads once, few, many or a size class.

.	TRBV5-6	TRBJ1-5	TRBD1	TGTGCCAGCAGCTTGACAGGGGGCAATCAGCCCCAGCATTTT	CASSLTGGNQPQHF
.	TRBV5-8	TRBJ1-1	.	TGTGCCAGCAGCGAGCCCTTCGGGGGGCGCGTTTACACTGAAGCTTTCTTT	CASSEPFGGRVYTEAFF
few	TRBV6-1	TRBJ1-6	.	TGTGCCAGCAGGGACAGTGAGATCTCACCCCTCCACTTT	CASRDSEISPLHF
.	TRBV2	TRBJ1-2	TRBD1	TGTGCCAGCAGTGCGGGGACAGGTCCCTCTTCTGGCTACACCTTC	CASSAGTGPSSGYTF
.	TRBV5-1	TRBJ2-7	.	TGCGCCAGCGGACTCGGGAGTCCTTTAGGCTACGAGCAGTACTTC	CASGLGSPLGYEQYF
.	TRBV10-2	TRBJ2-3	TRBD1	TGCGCCAGCCATGAAGGACAGGGTTATACGCAGTATTTT	CASHEGQGYTQYF
.	TRBV6-5	TRBJ2-3	.	TGTGCCAGCAGTTACCCCACAGGGTCCGGCACAGATACGCAGTATTTT	CASSYPTGSGTDTQYF
.	TRBV5-1	TRBJ1-1	.	TGCGCCAGCAGCTGGGGGGGGAACACTGAAGCTTTCTTT	CASSWGGNTEAFF
.	TRBV6-5	TRBJ1-2	TRBD1	TGTGCCAGCAGTAACAGGGGGATGAACTATGGCTACACCTTC	CASSNRGMNYGYTF
.	TRBV4-3	TRBJ1-2	TRBD1	TGCGCCAGCAGCCAAGACTGGACAGGGTCCCCCTATGGCTACACCTTC	CASSQDWTGSPYGYTF
.	TRBV25-1	TRBJ2-4	TRBD1	TGTGCCAGCAGTGCAACACAGGGGGGAGATGGCATTCAGTACTTC	CASSATQGGDGIQYF
.	TRBV11-2	TRBJ1-4	TRBD1	TGTGCCAGCAGCCTCGGGACAGGGGGTGAAAAACTGTTTTTT	CASSLGTGGEKLFF
.	TRBV19	TRBJ2-3	.	TGTGCCAGTAGTCGGACAGAACATAGCACAGATACGCAGTATTTT	CASSRTEHSTDTQYF
.	TRBV29-1	TRBJ2-3	TRBD1	TGCAGCGTTGTCAGGGACAGGGGCACAGATACGCAGTATTTT	CSVVRDRGTDTQYF
.	TRBV6-6	TRBJ2-7	.	TGTGCCAGCACAAGGGGAACCTACGAGCAGTACTTC	CASTRGTYEQYF
once	TRBV7-9	TRBJ2-1	TRBD2	TGTGCCAGCAGCCTCTCCCTAGCGGGGGCCTACAATGAGCAGTTCTTC	CASSLSLAGAYNEQFF
.	TRBV7-8	TRBJ1-3	.	TGTGCCAGCAGCTTCAGCGCCTCTGGAAACACCATATATTTT	CASSFSASGNTIYF
.	TRBV5-4	TRBJ2-7	.	TGTGCCAGCAGCGTCCGGGGGTCGTACGAGCAGTACTTC	CASSVRGSYEQYF
.	TRBV6-1	TRBJ1-2	.	TGTGCCAGCAGTGTACGGTCCTCCCAGCGGGGCTATGGCTACACCTTC	CASSVRSSQRGYGYTF
.	TRBV7-9	TRBJ2-1	.	TGTGCCAGCAGCATTGGGGGGGCCCAGGAGCAGTTCTTC	CASSIGGAQEQFF
few	TRBV4-1	TRBJ2-7	.	TGCGCCAGCAGCCAACTACTGGGGGCAGGGGTGCGGTACGAGCAGTACTTC	CASSQLLGAGVRYEQYF
.	TRBV5-4	TRBJ2-5	TRBD1	TGTGCCAGCAGCTCCGGGCGGACAGGGAAAGAGACCCAGTACTTC	CASSSGRTGKETQYF
few	TRBV5-6	TRBJ1-6	TRBD1	TGTGCCAGCAGCCCAGGGGGCCCCTATTCACCCCTCCACTTT	CASSPGGPYSPLHF
.	TRBV6-5	TRBJ1-2	.	TGTGCCAGCAGTTACGCGGGAATGAGCTACACCTTC	CASSYAGMSYTF
.	TRBV5-1	TRBJ2-1	TRBD1	TGCGCCAGCAGCCCCCCCCTCCCGGACAGGGGCGATGAGCAGTTCTTC	CASSPPLPDRGDEQFF
.	TRBV5-1	TRBJ2-1	TRBD1	TGCGCCAGCAGACCCGACAGGGATCAGGGGCAGTTCTTC	CASRPDRDQGQFF
.	TRBV6-1	TRBJ1-4	TRBD1	TGTGCCAGCAGTCTAAGGACAGGGGGGAGGGAAAAACTGTTTTTT	CASSLRTGGREKLFF
.	TRBV9	TRBJ2-1	.	TGTGCCAGCAGTCCGTCGGGAGCTTACAATGAGCAGTTCTTC	CASSPSGAYNEQFF
.	TRBV28	TRBJ1-1	TRBD1	TGTGCCAGCAGTTTACAGGGGGTCGAAGCTTTCTTT	CASSLQGVEAFF
.	TRBV5-4	TRBJ2-5	.	TGTGCCAGCAGCCAGGACCCGGGGGAAGAGACCCAGTACTTC	CASSQDPGEETQYF
.	TRBV7-8	TRBJ2-7	.	TGTGCCAGCAGCTTAGACAGGTACTCCTACGAGCAGTACTTC	CASSLDRYSYEQYF
.	TRBV10-2	TRBJ2-7	.	TGCGCCAGCAGCCAAACCTACGAGCAGTACTTC	CASSQTYEQYF
once	TRBV9	TRBJ2-3	.	TGTGCCAGCAGCGTAGGAGGCGGGGTGTACTCTAGCACAGATACGCAGTATTTT	CASSVGGGVYSSTDTQYF
.	TRBV9	TRBJ2-5	TRBD2	TGTGCCAGCAGCGCGAGCGGGGGGGTTGGCGAGACCCAGTACTTC	CASSASGGVGETQYF
.	TRBV30	TRBJ2-7	.	TGTGCCTGGAGTGTACGCAGGAACTACGAGCAGTACTTC	CAWSVRRNYEQYF
.	TRBV27	TRBJ2-5	.	TGTGCCAGCAGCTTCCCCGGGGGGACCCAGTACTTC	CASSFPGGTQYF
.	TRBV5-1	TRBJ2-7	TRBD2	TGCGCCAGCAGCTTAGGGACTAGCCCATTCTACGAGCAGTACTTC	CASSLGTSPFYEQYF
.	TRBV29-1	TRBJ2-3	.	TGCAGCGTTGCCAGAGACAGGGTGGGGGGTCCCACAGATACGCAGTATTTT	CSVARDRVGGPTDTQYF
.	TRBV10-2	TRBJ2-4	TRBD2	TGCGCCAGCAGTCGGGGGGTCCTAGCCAAAAACATTCAGTACTTC	CASSRGVLAKNIQYF
.	TRBV10-2	TRBJ1-1	.	TGCGCCAGCAGTGAAGATCGGGGAATGAACACTGAAGCTTTCTTT	CASSEDRGMNTEAFF
.	TRBV7-3	TRBJ2-1	TRBD2	TGTGCCAGCAGCTTAAGCGGGGGGGGGCTGTCTGAGCAGTTCTTC	CASSLSGGGLSEQFF
once	TRBV7-3	TRBJ2-2	.	TGTGCCAGCAGCTTAGAAGGGGGTGATACCGGGGAGCTGTTTTTT	CASSLEGGDTGELFF
.	TRBV19	TRBJ2-5	.	TGTGCCAGTAGCCGACTTCAAGAGACCCAGTACTTC	CASSRLQETQYF
.	TRBV5-1	TRBJ1-1	.	TGCGCCAGCAGCTTGCAGGGGAACACTGAAGCTTTCTTT	CASSLQGNTEAFF
.	TRBV7-9	TRBJ2-1	.	TGTGCCAGCAGCATGACTAGTGAGGTGAGCAATGAGCAGTTCTTC	CASSMTSEVSNEQFF
.	TRBV29-1	TRBJ1-5	.	TGCAGCGTTGCAGAGTCGGGTAGCAATCAGCCCCAGCATTTT	CSVAESGSNQPQHF
.	TRBV7-9	TRBJ1-6	.	TGTGCCAGCAGCTTACAGGATTCACCCCTCCACTTT	CASSLQDSPLHF
.	TRBV5-1	TRBJ2-2	TRBD2	TGCGCCAGCAGCCCGGGGGGGCGACATGGGGAGCTGTTTTTT	CASSPGGRHGELFF
.	TRBV9	TRBJ1-3	TRBD1	TGTGCCAGCAGCGTAGCTGGGACAGGGGCTGGAAACACCATATATTTT	CASSVAGTGAGNTIYF
.	TRBV4-2	TRBJ1-1	.	TGTGCCAGCAGCCCCGAGGCCGTGAACACTGAAGCTTTCTTT	CASSPEAVNTEAFF
once	TRBV30	TRBJ1-4	.	TGTGCCTGGAGTCGGGGGTTATTCTCTCCAACTAATGAAAAACTGTTTTTT	CAWSRGLFSPTNEKLFF
.	TRBV4-2	TRBJ2-3	TRBD2	TGTGCCAGCAGCACTACGGGGGGGCCCGCAGATACGCAGTATTTT	CASSTTGGPADTQYF
.	TRBV19	TRBJ2-7	.	TGTGCCAGTAGTATCGCGGGGGCGCAGTGGTCCTACGAGCAGTACTTC	CASSIAGAQWSYEQYF
.	TRBV27	TRBJ2-5	.	TGTGCCAGCAGGGCCTTGGGCAGCCAAGAGACCCAGTACTTC	CASRALGSQETQYF
.	TRBV21-1	TRBJ2-7	.	TGTGCCAGCAGCAAAGTCTATGCACTAGGGTCCGTAAGCTCCTACGAGCAGTACTTC	CASSKVYALGSVSSYEQYF
.	TRBV5-1	TRBJ1-2	TRBD1	TGCGCCAGCAGCCCGGGACAGGGGGCGGACTATGGCTACACCTTC	CASSPGQGADYGYTF
.	TRBV19	TRBJ1-2	.	TGTGCCAGTAGCCAGCAGGGCGGCTACACCTTC	CASSQQGGYTF
.	TRBV28	TRBJ1-5	TRBD1	TGTGCCAGCAGGAGGACAGGGGTTAGCAATCAGCCCCAGCATTTT	CASRRTGVSNQPQHF
.	TRBV7-8	TRBJ2-3	TRBD2	TGTGCCAGCAGCCCCGGCGGGGGAGATACGCAGTATTTT	CASSPGGGDTQYF
.	TRBV1	TRBJ2-1	.	TGCACCAGCAGCCAAACCAGAGGACTAGGCAATGAGCAGTTCTTC	CTSSQTRGLGNEQFF